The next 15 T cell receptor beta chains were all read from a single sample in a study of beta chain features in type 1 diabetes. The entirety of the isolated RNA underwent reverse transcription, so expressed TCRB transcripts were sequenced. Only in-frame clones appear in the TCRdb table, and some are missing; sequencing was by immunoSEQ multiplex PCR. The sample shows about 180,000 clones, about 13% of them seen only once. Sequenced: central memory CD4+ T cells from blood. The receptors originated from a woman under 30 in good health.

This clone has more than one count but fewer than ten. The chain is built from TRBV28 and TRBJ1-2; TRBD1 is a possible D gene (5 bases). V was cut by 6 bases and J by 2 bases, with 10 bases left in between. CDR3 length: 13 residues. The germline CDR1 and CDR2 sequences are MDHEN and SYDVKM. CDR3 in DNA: TGTGCCAGCAGCCGGACAACAAACTATGGCTACACCTTC. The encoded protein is CASSRTTNYGYTF.

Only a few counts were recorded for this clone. The CDR3 DNA sequence: TGTGCCAGCAGCACCCGTCTAGCGGGAGGAGGCGCAGATACGCAGTATTTT. This codes for CASSTRLAGGGADTQYF. The rearrangement uses TRBV7-2 and TRBJ2-3, with 11 bases identical to TRBD2. Per the germline V gene, CDR1 is SGHTA and CDR2 is FQGNSA. The length of the CDR3 is 17 residues. The V gene end was trimmed by 5 bases and the J gene end by 4 bases; junction bases not matched to a gene: 11.

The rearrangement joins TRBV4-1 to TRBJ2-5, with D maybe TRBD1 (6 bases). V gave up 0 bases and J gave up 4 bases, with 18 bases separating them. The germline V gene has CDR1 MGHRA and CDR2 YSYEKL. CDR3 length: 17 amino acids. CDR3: CASSQDYYREEGETQYF. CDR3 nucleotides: TGCGCCAGCAGCCAAGATTATTACAGGGAAGAAGGAGAGACCCAGTACTTC.

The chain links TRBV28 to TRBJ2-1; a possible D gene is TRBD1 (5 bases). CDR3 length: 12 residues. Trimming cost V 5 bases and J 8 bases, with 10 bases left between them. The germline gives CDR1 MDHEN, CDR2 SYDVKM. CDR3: CASSSIRDEQFF. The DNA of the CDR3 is TGTGCCAGCAGTAGCATCAGGGATGAGCAGTTCTTC.

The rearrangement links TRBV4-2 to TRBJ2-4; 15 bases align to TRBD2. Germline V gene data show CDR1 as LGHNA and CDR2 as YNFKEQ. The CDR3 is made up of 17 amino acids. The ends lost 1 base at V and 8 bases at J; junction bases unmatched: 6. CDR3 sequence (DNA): TGTGCCAGCAGCCAAGCCCAAGGGACTAGCGGGAGGCACATTCAGTACTTC. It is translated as CASSQAQGTSGRHIQYF.

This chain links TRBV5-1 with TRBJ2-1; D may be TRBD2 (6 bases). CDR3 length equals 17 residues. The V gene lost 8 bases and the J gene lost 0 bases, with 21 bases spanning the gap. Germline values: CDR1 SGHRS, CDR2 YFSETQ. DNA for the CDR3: TGCGCCAGTGGGGACCTGGCGGGGCCGAGCTCCTACAATGAGCAGTTCTTC. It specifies CASGDLAGPSSYNEQFF.

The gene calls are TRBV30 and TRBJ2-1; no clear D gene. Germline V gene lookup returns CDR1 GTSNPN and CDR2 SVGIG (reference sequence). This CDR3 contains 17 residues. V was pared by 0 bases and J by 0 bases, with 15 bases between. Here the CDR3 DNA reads TGTGCCTGGAGTGTTCGTGGCCTGCCCAGCTCCTACAATGAGCAGTTCTTC. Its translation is CAWSVRGLPSSYNEQFF.

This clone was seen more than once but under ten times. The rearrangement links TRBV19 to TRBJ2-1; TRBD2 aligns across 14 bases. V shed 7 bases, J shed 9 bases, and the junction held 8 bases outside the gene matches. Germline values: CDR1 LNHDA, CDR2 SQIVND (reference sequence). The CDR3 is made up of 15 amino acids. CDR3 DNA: TGTGCCAGTAAGGGGACTAGCGGGAGTAGGGGTGAGCAGTTCTTC. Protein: CASKGTSGSRGEQFF.

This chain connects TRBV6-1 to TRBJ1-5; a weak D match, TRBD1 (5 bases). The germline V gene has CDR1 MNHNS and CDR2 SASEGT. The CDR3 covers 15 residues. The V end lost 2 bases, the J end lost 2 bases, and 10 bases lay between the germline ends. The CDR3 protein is CASSEYRTRNQPQHF. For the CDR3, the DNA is TGTGCCAGCAGTGAATATAGGACACGCAATCAGCCCCAGCATTTT.

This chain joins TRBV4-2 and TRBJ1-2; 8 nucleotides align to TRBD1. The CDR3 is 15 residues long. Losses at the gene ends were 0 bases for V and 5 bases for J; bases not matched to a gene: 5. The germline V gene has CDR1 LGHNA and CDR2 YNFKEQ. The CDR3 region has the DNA TGTGCCAGCAGCCAAGAACGGACAGGGTTATATGGCTACACCTTC. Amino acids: CASSQERTGLYGYTF.

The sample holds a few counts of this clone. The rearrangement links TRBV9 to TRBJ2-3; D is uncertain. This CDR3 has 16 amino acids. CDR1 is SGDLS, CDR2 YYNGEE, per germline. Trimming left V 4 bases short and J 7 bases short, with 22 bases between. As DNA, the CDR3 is TGTGCCAGCAGCCCTCCACCTTACAGATCCGAATATACGCAGTATTTT. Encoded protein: CASSPPPYRSEYTQYF.

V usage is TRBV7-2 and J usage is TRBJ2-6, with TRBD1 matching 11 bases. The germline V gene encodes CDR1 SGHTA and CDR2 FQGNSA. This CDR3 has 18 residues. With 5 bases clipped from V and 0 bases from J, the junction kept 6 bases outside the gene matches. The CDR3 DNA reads TGTGCCAGCAGCCCGAGGGACAGGGGGATCTCTGGGGCCAACGTCCTGACTTTC. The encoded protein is CASSPRDRGISGANVLTF.

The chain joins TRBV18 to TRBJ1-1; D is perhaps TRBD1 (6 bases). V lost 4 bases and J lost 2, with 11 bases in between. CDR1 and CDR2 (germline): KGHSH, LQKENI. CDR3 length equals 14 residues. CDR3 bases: TGTGCCAGCTCACAGGACAGAAAAAACACTGAAGCTTTCTTT. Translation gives CASSQDRKNTEAFF.

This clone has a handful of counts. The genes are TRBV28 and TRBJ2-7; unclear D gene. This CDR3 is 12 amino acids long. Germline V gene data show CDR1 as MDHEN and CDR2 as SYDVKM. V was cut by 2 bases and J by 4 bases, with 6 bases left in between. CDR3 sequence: CASSLLNYEQYF. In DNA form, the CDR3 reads TGTGCCAGCAGTTTACTAAATTACGAGCAGTACTTC.

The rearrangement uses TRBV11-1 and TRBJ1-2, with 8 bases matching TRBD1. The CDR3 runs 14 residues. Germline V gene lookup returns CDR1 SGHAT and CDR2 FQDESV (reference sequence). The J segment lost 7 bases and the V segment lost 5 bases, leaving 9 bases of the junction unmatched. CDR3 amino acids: CASSPDRERGGYTF. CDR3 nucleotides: TGTGCCAGCAGCCCGGACAGGGAACGGGGTGGCTACACCTTC.